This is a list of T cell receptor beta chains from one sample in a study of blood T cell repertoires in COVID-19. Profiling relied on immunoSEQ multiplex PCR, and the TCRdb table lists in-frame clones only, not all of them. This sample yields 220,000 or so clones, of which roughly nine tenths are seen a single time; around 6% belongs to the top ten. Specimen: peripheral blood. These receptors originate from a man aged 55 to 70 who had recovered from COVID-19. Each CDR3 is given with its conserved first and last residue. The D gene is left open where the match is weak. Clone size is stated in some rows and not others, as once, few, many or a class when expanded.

TGTGCCAGCAGTTATGGGACAGGGGGCTATGGCTACACCTTC | CASSYGTGGYGYTF | TRBJ1-2 | TRBD1 | TRBV6-5 | NA
TGTGCCATCAGTGAGTCGGTGACTAGCGGGGGGGTTCGAGAGACCCAGTACTTC | CAISESVTSGGVRETQYF | TRBJ2-5 | TRBD2 | TRBV10-3 | NA
TGTGCCAGCAGCGCCGCCATCGGGGGCACAGATACGCAGTATTTT | CASSAAIGGTDTQYF | TRBJ2-3 | NA | TRBV7-9 | many
TGTGCCAGCAGCGTAGCTTCAGGGTACACCTACGAGCAGTACTTC | CASSVASGYTYEQYF | TRBJ2-7 | NA | TRBV9 | once
TGCGCCAGCAGCATCGCGGGCATTCAGTACTTC | CASSIAGIQYF | TRBJ2-4 | NA | TRBV5-1 | NA
TGTGCCAGCAGAAGGACTGGAGGCTCACCCCTCCACTTT | CASRRTGGSPLHF | TRBJ1-6 | NA | TRBV28 | NA
TGCGCCAGCAGCCAAAAGGAAATGTGGGGACTAGCGGGAATGTTCCACGAGCAGTACTTC | CASSQKEMWGLAGMFHEQYF | TRBJ2-7 | TRBD2 | TRBV4-1 | NA
TGTGCCAGTAGTTGGGGCGTCCCCTACAATGAGCAGTTCTTC | CASSWGVPYNEQFF | TRBJ2-1 | NA | TRBV19 | NA
TGTGCCAGCAGTGGAGGGGGGACAGGGGGCTCGGCAAGGGAAAAACTGTTTTTT | CASSGGGTGGSAREKLFF | TRBJ1-4 | TRBD1 | TRBV25-1 | NA
TGTGCCAGCAGCCAACGCGGGACCTCCTACGAGCAGTACTTC | CASSQRGTSYEQYF | TRBJ2-7 | NA | TRBV3-1/TRBV3-2 | NA
TGTGCCTGGAGCTTAAGGTCGGGGGATACGCAGTATTTT | CAWSLRSGDTQYF | TRBJ2-3 | NA | TRBV30 | NA
TGTGCCAGCAGCCTCACGCCCCCCAGGGAAGGGGACTATGGCTACACCTTC | CASSLTPPREGDYGYTF | TRBJ1-2 | NA | TRBV5-4 | NA
TGTGCCAGCTCACCACGCCGGGACAGAAACTACGAGCAGTACTTC | CASSPRRDRNYEQYF | TRBJ2-7 | TRBD1 | TRBV18 | once
TGTGCCAGCAGCACGGGGAATAATGAAAAACTGTTTTTT | CASSTGNNEKLFF | TRBJ1-4 | NA | TRBV7-9 | NA
TGTGCCAGCAGTCGGGAGTTACGCACAGATACGCAGTATTTT | CASSRELRTDTQYF | TRBJ2-3 | NA | TRBV2 | NA
TGTGCCAGCAGTCTCAGGGCCGCCTACGAGCAGTACTTC | CASSLRAAYEQYF | TRBJ2-7 | NA | TRBV12-3/TRBV12-4 | once
TGTGCCAGCTCACCGGGACTTACTTCGGGAGGAAACACCATATATTTT | CASSPGLTSGGNTIYF | TRBJ1-3 | NA | TRBV18 | once
TGTGCCAGCAGTTCCCGGACTAGCGGGAGTCGAGATACGCAGTATTTT | CASSSRTSGSRDTQYF | TRBJ2-3 | TRBD2 | TRBV28 | NA
TGTGCCAGCATTAACACAGGGATCGCTGAAGCTTTCTTT | CASINTGIAEAFF | TRBJ1-1 | NA | TRBV12-3/TRBV12-4 | NA
TGTGCCACGGACGGAGGCCTCGGCGGGGAGCTGTTTTTT | CATDGGLGGELFF | TRBJ2-2 | NA | TRBV5-5 | NA
TGTGCCAGCAGCCACTCACAGAACACTGAAGCTTTCTTT | CASSHSQNTEAFF | TRBJ1-1 | NA | TRBV3-1/TRBV3-2 | NA
TGTGCCAGCAGGCTACAGGGGGAGAATGGCTACACCTTC | CASRLQGENGYTF | TRBJ1-2 | TRBD1 | TRBV3-1/TRBV3-2 | NA